Below, one T cell receptor beta chain is given with its context. Its antigen is undetermined. PCR was performed a second time for roughly 7 to 11 cycles using a sample-barcoded 5' primer and a J-beta primer mix. Every cDNA was tagged by a template-switch adaptor with 12 random nucleotides. TCRdb passed the 5' RACE reads through MiXCR, listing each CDR3 protein once. Seen here are approximately 940,000 distinct CDR3 sequences, roughly 52% observed once, and the top ten hold about an eighth. The data belong to a study of blood T cells in healthy people across ages. General observations from the study: It was held that the diversity estimates obtained from one million T cells were underestimates. A roughly linear fall in TCR beta diversity per million T cells was seen with increasing age.

Isolation recovered at least 6 million PBMCs from every sample. Trimming stripped 5 bases from V and 0 bases from J, with 13 bases between. There are 14 residues in the CDR3. CDR1 and CDR2 (germline): DFQATT, SNEGSKA (reference sequence). This receptor was obtained from a man under 40 in good health. Specimen: blood. The V gene is TRBV20-1, the J gene TRBJ1-1; a weak D match, TRBD1 (6 bases). The CDR3 DNA is TGCAGTGCTGCCGGGACACCCCTGAACACTGAAGCTTTCTTT. Protein: CSAAGTPLNTEAFF.